This passage covers 15 T cell receptor beta chains from one sample sequenced in a study of T cells in Graves' hyperthyroidism and ophthalmopathy. RNA transcripts provided the source from which TCR beta CDR3 regions were amplified. The HTBI primer set drove a first-round RT-PCR of the TCR CDR3. TCRdb re-called the multiplex PCR reads with MiXCR, one entry per CDR3 protein. The data contain more than 500,000 distinct CDR3 sequences, 15% to 20% of them singletons. Material: blood. The source of these receptors is a woman in her twenties or thirties with Graves' ophthalmopathy.

This clonotype was counted ten times or more. CDR3 amino acids: CASSSIYRGAVYGYTF. The CDR3, as DNA: TGTGCCAGCAGTTCCATCTACAGGGGAGCGGTCTATGGCTACACCTTC. The chain has TRBV28 and TRBJ1-2, with 7 bases aligning to TRBD1. V shed 4 bases, J shed 4 bases, and the junction held 12 bases outside the gene matches. This CDR3 comprises 16 residues. The germline V gene encodes CDR1 MDHEN and CDR2 SYDVKM.

The rearrangement uses TRBV10-3 and TRBJ2-6; D gene ambiguous. Trimming took off 0 bases at V and 2 bases at J, with 5 bases between the two ends. The CDR3 consists of 15 residues. Germline V lookup: CDR1 ENHRY, CDR2 SYGVKD. Here the CDR3 DNA reads TGTGCCATCAGTGAGTCAGAACCTGGGGCCAACGTCCTGACTTTC. Translation gives CAISESEPGANVLTF.

V and J are TRBV28 and TRBJ2-3; TRBD1 matches 7 bases. V shed 4 bases and J 6 bases; nucleotides not matched to a gene: 7. The CDR3 sequence is 14 residues long. The V gene's germline CDR1 is MDHEN and CDR2 SYDVKM. CDR3 DNA sequence: TGTGCCAGCAGTTCTGACAGGGCGTTTGATACGCAGTATTTT. Amino acids: CASSSDRAFDTQYF.

This clonotype showed up many times. This rearrangement joins TRBV7-2 to TRBJ1-1; D gene uncertain. The CDR3 contains 18 residues. CDR1 is SGHTA, CDR2 FQGNSA, per germline. V shed 2 bases and J shed 0 bases, with 19 bases lying between them. CDR3 region: CASSLLPGRLLMNTEAFF. In DNA, the CDR3 is TGTGCCAGCAGCTTATTGCCAGGTAGATTACTTATGAACACTGAAGCTTTCTTT.

A few counts support this clonotype. The V and J genes are TRBV4-3 and TRBJ2-1; D may be TRBD1 or TRBD2 (5 bases each). Germline-derived CDR1 and CDR2 are LGHNA and YSLEER. The CDR3 runs 14 residues. Deletions cut 5 bases from V and 7 bases from J, with 15 bases between. In DNA form, the CDR3 reads TGCGCCAGCAGCAGACCGGGGCCTAGGAATGAGCAGTTCTTC. It yields the protein CASSRPGPRNEQFF.

This clonotype was observed at least ten times. As DNA, the CDR3 is TGTGCCAGCAGCTGGGGGACTAGCGGGGATTCCTACGAGCAGTACTTC. It is translated as CASSWGTSGDSYEQYF. The chain uses TRBV5-8 and TRBJ2-7; 13 bases agree with TRBD2. Trimming cost V 3 bases and J 1 base; bases outside gene matches: 4. Germline V lookup: CDR1 SGHTS, CDR2 YDEGEE. CDR3 length equals 16 residues.

The J gene is TRBJ2-1, the V gene TRBV29-1; D is perhaps TRBD2 (6 bases). Trimming shortened V by 4 bases and J by 8 bases, and 15 bases separated the two germline ends. Germline V gene lookup returns CDR1 SQVTM and CDR2 ANQGSEA. The CDR3 covers 13 residues. The CDR3 bases are TGCAGCGTTGGGTTGGGGGGTACTGATGAGCAGTTCTTC. Its translation is CSVGLGGTDEQFF.

The CDR3 loop reads CASSLYDRGGDTEAFF. CDR3 coding DNA: TGTGCCAGCAGCTTATACGACAGGGGAGGGGACACTGAAGCTTTCTTT. V usage is TRBV5-8 and J usage is TRBJ1-1; 8 nucleotides match TRBD1. The V gene end was trimmed by 2 bases and the J gene end by 3 bases; junction bases not matched to a gene: 9. Germline values: CDR1 SGHTS, CDR2 YDEGEE. The CDR3 has 16 residues.

This rearrangement joins TRBV15 to TRBJ2-3; 8 bases fit TRBD1. The V gene's germline CDR1 is LNHNV and CDR2 YYDKDF (reference sequence). The CDR3 spans 16 residues. With 1 base clipped from V and 4 bases from J, the junction kept 7 bases outside the gene matches. As DNA, the CDR3 is TGTGCCACCAGCAGAGCTCCCGGACAGGGACCAGATACGCAGTATTTT. It specifies CATSRAPGQGPDTQYF.

The chain combines TRBV20-1 with TRBJ2-7; maybe TRBD1 (6 bases). This CDR3 comprises 13 residues. Per germline, CDR1 DFQATT and CDR2 SNEGSKA (reference sequence). V lost 7 bases, J lost 1 base, and 14 bases lay in between. The chain's CDR3 is CSVPEQGSYEQYF. The CDR3 DNA is TGCAGTGTCCCGGAACAGGGTTCCTACGAGCAGTACTTC.

This clonotype was observed a few times. V gene TRBV28 combines with J gene TRBJ2-1; D is ambiguous. Germline CDR1 is MDHEN and CDR2 is SYDVKM. The CDR3 has 15 residues. The V end lost 6 bases, the J end lost 3 bases, and 15 bases lay between the germline ends. CDR3 sequence: CASSHGRTDYNEQFF. CDR3 sequence (DNA): TGTGCCAGCAGCCACGGACGGACCGACTACAATGAGCAGTTCTTC.

The chain is built from TRBV27 and TRBJ2-1; D could derive from TRBD1 or TRBD2 (5 bases each). Germline assignment: CDR1 MNHEY and CDR2 SMNVEV (reference sequence). CDR3 size: 14 residues. V was clipped by 2 bases and J by 9 bases, with 14 bases between them. The chain's CDR3 is CASSLTGTSVEQFF. The CDR3 DNA reads TGTGCCAGCAGTTTAACAGGTACTAGTGTTGAGCAGTTCTTC.

This clonotype appeared a few times. V gene TRBV25-1 combines with J gene TRBJ2-7, with 9 bases lining up with TRBD1. CDR3 length equals 15 residues. V shed 1 base, J shed 3 bases, and the junction held 4 bases outside the gene matches. Germline loops: CDR1 MGHDK, CDR2 SYGVNS. The CDR3: CASSESDRGNYEQYF. For the CDR3, the DNA is TGTGCCAGCAGTGAATCGGACAGGGGTAACTACGAGCAGTACTTC.

This chain uses TRBV2 with TRBJ2-2; D gene ambiguous. Deletions cut 8 bases from V and 6 bases from J, with 7 bases between. The CDR3 has 11 amino acids. CDR1 and CDR2 from the germline V gene are SNHLY and FYNNEI. CDR3 loop: CASAGPGELFF. The CDR3 DNA follows: TGTGCCAGCGCTGGCCCCGGGGAGCTGTTTTTT.

This clonotype has more than one count but fewer than ten. This chain uses TRBV6-6 with TRBJ2-1, with a tentative D call TRBD1 (5 bases). CDR1 and CDR2 (germline): MNHNY, SVGAGI (reference sequence). The ends were cut back, 2 bases at V and 2 bases at J, with 10 bases in the middle. The CDR3 spans 15 residues. The chain's CDR3 is CASSYGAETYNEQFF. As DNA, the CDR3 is TGTGCCAGCAGTTACGGGGCGGAGACCTACAATGAGCAGTTCTTC.